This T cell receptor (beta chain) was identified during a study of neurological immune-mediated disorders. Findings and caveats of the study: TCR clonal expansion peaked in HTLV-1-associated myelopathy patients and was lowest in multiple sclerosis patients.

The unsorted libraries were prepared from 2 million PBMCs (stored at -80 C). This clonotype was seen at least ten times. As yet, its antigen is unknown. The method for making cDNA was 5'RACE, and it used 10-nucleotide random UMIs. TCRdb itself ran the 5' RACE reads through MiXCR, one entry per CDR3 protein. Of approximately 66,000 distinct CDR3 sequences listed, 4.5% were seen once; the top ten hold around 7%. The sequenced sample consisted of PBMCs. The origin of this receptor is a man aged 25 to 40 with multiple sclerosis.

In DNA form, the CDR3 reads TGCAGTGCTAGAGATCTCCCTACTAGCGGGGGCACAGATACGCAGTATTTT. It translates to CSARDLPTSGGTDTQYF. The genes are TRBV20-1 and TRBJ2-3, with 10 bases fitting TRBD2. The length of the CDR3 is 17 residues. Unmatched junction bases numbered 7, after V lost 0 bases and J lost 1 base. CDR1 DFQATT and CDR2 SNEGSKA come from the germline V gene (reference sequence).